This entry lists 11 T cell receptor beta chains sequenced from one sample in a study of cytomegalovirus exposure and HLA in healthy donors. 13 Jbeta primers and 60 Vbeta primers were used for the PCR. The assay was immunoSEQ multiplex PCR, and TCRdb's table has in-frame clones only and misses some. The sample lists approximately 150,000 clones, about 84% occurring once. The sequenced sample was PBMCs. These receptors all stem from a woman aged 40 to 49 in good health and CMV-seropositive.

This chain connects TRBV28 to TRBJ2-3, with 14 bases lining up with TRBD2. The CDR3 extends over 18 amino acids. V gave up 4 bases and J gave up 3 bases; unmatched junction bases: 9. Germline-derived CDR1 and CDR2 are MDHEN and SYDVKM. CDR3 nucleotides: TGTGCCAGCAGTTCTACCGGGACTAGCGGGAGTTGGACAGATACGCAGTATTTT. It specifies CASSSTGTSGSWTDTQYF.

V is TRBV5-4 and J is TRBJ1-2; 11 bases are shared with TRBD1. The CDR3 totals 15 residues. Germline values: CDR1 SGHNT, CDR2 YYREEE (reference sequence). V shed 4 bases and J 5 bases; nucleotides not matched to a gene: 7. CDR3 DNA sequence: TGTGCCAGCAGCCTCGGGACAGGGGGATCGTATGGCTACACCTTC. This translates into CASSLGTGGSYGYTF.

The chain uses TRBV28 and TRBJ1-5; 9 bases agree with TRBD1. Trimming at V came to 5 bases and at J to 1 base, leaving 9 bases not matched to a gene. This CDR3 spans 17 amino acids. The germline CDR1 and CDR2 sequences are MDHEN and SYDVKM. CDR3 in amino acids: CASSLSSGTGSNQPQHF. CDR3 DNA: TGTGCCAGCAGTCTCTCCTCTGGGACAGGGAGCAATCAGCCCCAGCATTTT.

V is TRBV7-2 and J is TRBJ2-5; 11 bases fit TRBD2. Unmatched junction bases numbered 2, after V lost 5 bases and J lost 3 bases. CDR1 is SGHTA, CDR2 FQGNSA, per germline. The CDR3 totals 14 residues. CDR3 region: CASSGTSGEETQYF. The CDR3 DNA reads as TGTGCCAGCAGCGGGACTAGCGGTGAAGAGACCCAGTACTTC. Filled out from reference TRBV7-2 and TRBJ2-5, the complete variable domain reads GAGVSQSPSNKVTEKGKDVELRCDPISGHTALYWYRQSLGQGLEFLIYFQGNSAPDKSGLPSDRFSAERTGGSVSTLTIQRTQQEDSAVYLCASSGTSGEETQYFGPGTRLLVL.

The V and J genes are TRBV19 and TRBJ1-5; 7 nucleotides agree with TRBD1. Germline V gives CDR1 LNHDA, CDR2 SQIVND (reference sequence). With V trimmed by 3 bases and J by 7 bases, 9 bases remained unmatched. This CDR3 is 15 amino acids long. The CDR3 nucleotides are TGTGCCAGTAGTATCCGGGGCAGGGGGGAACAGCCCCAGCATTTT. Amino acids: CASSIRGRGEQPQHF.

This chain links TRBV11-2 with TRBJ2-5, with 13 bases fitting TRBD2. The CDR3 has 17 amino acids. V lost 0 bases and J lost 3; bases outside the gene matches: 4. Per the germline V gene, CDR1 is SGHAT and CDR2 is FQNNGV. CDR3 loop: CASSLDFGLAGEETQYF. DNA for the CDR3: TGTGCCAGCAGCTTAGATTTCGGACTAGCGGGAGAAGAGACCCAGTACTTC. Complete variable domain (other parts from reference TRBV11-2 and TRBJ2-5): EAGVAQSPRYKIIEKRQSVAFWCNPISGHATLYWYQQILGQGPKLLIQFQNNGVVDDSQLPKDRFSAERLKGVDSTLKIQPAKLEDSAVYLCASSLDFGLAGEETQYFGPGTRLLVL.

V and J are TRBV29-1 and TRBJ2-3; tentative D call: TRBD2 (5 bases). With 4 bases removed from V and 4 bases from J, the gap between germline ends came to 12 bases. The CDR3 contains 13 residues. From germline, CDR1 is SQVTM and CDR2 ANQGSEA. CDR3 amino acids: CSVATFSADTQYF. The CDR3 DNA is TGCAGCGTTGCGACGTTTAGCGCAGATACGCAGTATTTT.

This clone was observed a single time. The V gene is TRBV5-8, the J gene TRBJ2-1; maybe TRBD1 (6 bases). The CDR3 consists of 14 residues. Germline V lookup: CDR1 SGHTS, CDR2 YDEGEE. The V end lost 1 base, the J end lost 6 bases, and 11 bases lay between the germline ends. CDR3 bases: TGTGCCAGCAGCTTGTATGCAGGGGTCAATGAGCAGTTCTTC. Encoded protein: CASSLYAGVNEQFF.

The chain couples TRBV7-9 to TRBJ2-5, with 8 positions matching TRBD2. Germline CDR1 reads SEHNR; CDR2 reads FQNEAQ (reference sequence). The CDR3 is made up of 13 amino acids. CDR3 DNA: TGTTGTGAGGCGATAGCGGGACAAGAGACCCAGTACTTC. Translation: CCEAIAGQETQYF.

This chain uses TRBV7-2 with TRBJ2-7; D may be TRBD2 (6 bases). Trimming took off 5 bases at V and 4 bases at J, with 12 bases between the two ends. The CDR3 runs 13 residues. Germline V gives CDR1 SGHTA, CDR2 FQGNSA. The CDR3 DNA sequence: TGTGCCAGCAGCATCGGGACTTTTTACGAGCAGTACTTC. As protein: CASSIGTFYEQYF.

The chain uses TRBV5-4 and TRBJ2-7; 9 nucleotides agree with TRBD2. Germline-derived CDR1 and CDR2 are SGHNT and YYREEE (reference sequence). The CDR3 is 14 residues long. V lost 2 bases, J lost 4 bases, and 4 bases stayed unmatched. The CDR3 DNA sequence: TGTGCCAGCAGCTTAGGCGGGAGGGTGTACGAGCAGTACTTC. It translates to CASSLGGRVYEQYF.